The 14 T cell receptor beta chains given below trace back to one sample, sequenced in a study of tumor and adjacent non-tumor tissue in lung cancer. A modified ARM-PCR protocol with three rounds of nested PCR amplified TCRbeta. One entry per CDR3 protein results from TCRdb running MiXCR on the multiplex PCR reads. The table records 120,000 to 150,000 distinct CDR3 sequences, approximately 70% of them present only once. This sample's RNA came from whole unsorted tissue. The source material was lung tumor tissue. The source of these receptors is a man in his fifties or sixties with small cell lung cancer.

A remark on this clonotype: A much larger clonotype is one base distant, so this may be a read error. The chain has TRBV20-1 and TRBJ2-1, with 8 bases identical to TRBD2. This CDR3 contains 17 residues. Germline CDR1 is DFQATT and CDR2 is SNEGSKA (reference sequence). The junction had 19 bases not matched to a gene; V was cut back by 3 bases and J by 9 bases. The CDR3 DNA reads as TGCAGTGCTAGTCGGACTAGGGGTCCCGGGAGGGTGGGTGAGCAGTTCTTC. It translates to CSASRTRGPGRVGEQFF.

For this clonotype: Mismatch with germline at one junction end may stem from a read error. The V gene is TRBV4-1, the J gene TRBJ2-2; no clear D gene. Germline V gene lookup returns CDR1 MGHRA and CDR2 YSYEKL. CDR3 length equals 13 residues. The CDR3 is CVSSQDADAELFF. The CDR3 nucleotides are TGCGTCAGCAGCCAAGACGCGGACGCGGAGCTGTTTTTT.

The gene calls are TRBV6-6 and TRBJ2-3; the D gene is possibly TRBD2 (7 bases). The germline V gene encodes CDR1 MNHNY and CDR2 SVGAGI (reference sequence). The CDR3 consists of 15 residues. The V end was cut by 7 bases, the J end by 4 bases, with 18 bases between. The CDR3 nucleotides read TGTGCCAGCAAGGGGAGGGCAGGGGCGCCAGATACGCAGTATTTT. Translation: CASKGRAGAPDTQYF.

A remark on this clonotype: Germline and junction disagree at one end, which may indicate a read error. This chain uses TRBV11-2 with TRBJ2-6; a weak D match, TRBD1 (5 bases). The germline V gene encodes CDR1 SGHAT and CDR2 FQNNGV. This CDR3 is 18 amino acids long. The CDR3 reads CASSSQLGPGTGANILTF. The CDR3 DNA sequence: TGTGCCAGCAGCTCCCAGCTTGGCCCAGGAACTGGGGCCAACATCCTGACTTTC.

With respect to this clonotype: This may arise from a read error, as a much more abundant clone is one base away. The chain is built from TRBV12-3 or TRBV12-4 and TRBJ2-4, with TRBD1 identical over 9 bases. J gave up 6 bases and V 6 bases, and 9 bases lay outside the gene matches. The CDR3 runs to 15 residues. CDR3 sequence reads: CASSRTGAFGNIQYF. CDR3 DNA sequence: TGTGCCAGCAGCCGGACAGGGGCCTTCGGAAACATTCAGTACTTC.

The rearrangement links TRBV4-1 to TRBJ2-1, with 9 bases aligning to TRBD2. From germline, CDR1 is MGHRA and CDR2 YSYEKL. CDR3 length: 18 residues. V lost 3 bases to trimming and J lost 5 bases; unmatched junction nucleotides: 14. This CDR3 reads CASSHWGGGRAENNEQFF. In nucleotides, the CDR3 is TGCGCCAGCAGCCATTGGGGTGGCGGGAGGGCGGAGAACAATGAGCAGTTCTTC.

Only a few counts were recorded for this clonotype. The V gene is TRBV28, the J gene TRBJ1-4; 9 bases map to TRBD1. CDR1 is MDHEN and CDR2 is SYDVKM in the germline V gene. J lost 4 bases, V lost 6 bases, and 6 bases had no gene match. This CDR3 spans 15 amino acids. CDR3 amino acids: CASSFTGGFNEKLFF. CDR3 bases: TGTGCCAGCAGCTTTACAGGGGGCTTTAATGAAAAACTGTTTTTT.

This clonotype was observed once. One end of the junction fails to match germline, which may point to a read error. This chain uses TRBV6-1 with TRBJ2-2; D may be TRBD2 (6 bases). The CDR3 covers 14 residues. Germline values: CDR1 MNHNS, CDR2 SASEGT. The CDR3 sequence: CVSGSTRGNGELFF. The DNA for the CDR3 is TGTGTCAGCGGGTCTACTCGGGGAAACGGGGAGCTGTTTTTT.

With regard to this clonotype: This may come from a read error, since a much larger clone is one base off. V usage is TRBV6-5 and J usage is TRBJ2-3, with 8 bases fitting TRBD2. Germline lookup yields CDR1 MNHEY and CDR2 SVGAGI. The CDR3 has 13 amino acids. The CDR3 coding sequence is TGTGCCAGTCGTCTAGCGGGCACAGATATGCAGTATTTT. Protein sequence: CASRLAGTDMQYF.

This clonotype was observed a few times. The genes are TRBV4-1 and TRBJ2-2; D remains unclear. CDR1 is MGHRA and CDR2 is YSYEKL in the germline V gene. This CDR3 is 15 amino acids long. Trimming pared 0 bases from V and 5 bases from J, leaving 10 bases between. The CDR3 reads CASSQEGPPTGELFF. DNA for the CDR3: TGCGCCAGCAGCCAAGAAGGTCCCCCAACCGGGGAGCTGTTTTTT.

For this clonotype: Being one base from a much bigger clone, this may be a read error. The chain combines TRBV6-5 with TRBJ1-3; D remains unclear. Germline CDR1 MNHEY, CDR2 SVGAGI. CDR3 length: 15 residues. As DNA, the CDR3 is TGTGTCAGCAGTTCAGTACCCACCTCTGGAAACACCATATATTTT. This sequence encodes CVSSSVPTSGNTIYF.

A note on this clonotype: An end of the junction differs from the germline gene, which may be a read error. V is TRBV10-3 and J is TRBJ1-5, with 10 nucleotides matching TRBD1. The length of the CDR3 is 15 residues. The germline V gene encodes CDR1 ENHRY and CDR2 SYGVKD. CDR3 loop: CAISEGTGDLRPQLF. In DNA, the CDR3 is TGTGCCATCAGTGAGGGGACAGGGGACTTAAGGCCCCAACTTTTT.

About this clonotype: This may be a read error, as it is one base from a much larger clone. The gene calls are TRBV12-3 or TRBV12-4 and TRBJ1-2; tentative D call: TRBD1 (6 bases). The CDR3 runs to 13 residues. The CDR3 bases are TGTGTCAGCAGTTTCCAGGGGAGCTATGGCTACACCTTC. It yields the protein CVSSFQGSYGYTF.

For this clonotype: Relative to the germline gene, one junction end is altered; a read error may explain this. V and J are TRBV11-2 and TRBJ2-3; tentatively, D is TRBD2 (6 bases). The CDR3 spans 15 residues. CDR1 and CDR2 from the germline V gene are SGHAT and FQNNGV. CDR3 residues: CPSSDFSGSRYTQYF. CDR3 DNA sequence: TGTCCCAGCAGCGACTTTAGCGGAAGCCGATATACGCAGTATTTT.